This passage covers 14 T cell receptor beta chains from one sample sequenced in a study of shared T cell receptors in the human thymus. Produced via immunoSEQ multiplex PCR; TCRdb's table is partial and in-frame only. The table has 630,000 or so clones, about 89% seen once. The data were also submitted as part of a second study, on human thymus T cells.

Sequenced sample: thymocytes. These receptors all come from a boy less than two years old with a congenital heart defect.

The CDR3 is CASIPPPGQGPGNTIYF. CDR3 in DNA: TGTGCCAGCATACCCCCGCCCGGACAGGGGCCCGGAAACACCATATATTTT. The V gene is TRBV25-1, the J gene TRBJ1-3; 9 positions agree with TRBD1. This CDR3 is 17 amino acids long. Germline lookup yields CDR1 MGHDK and CDR2 SYGVNS. V gave up 7 bases and J gave up 4 bases; unmatched junction bases: 14.

The chain carries TRBV27 and TRBJ2-1; the match to TRBD2 covers 11 bases. Germline lookup yields CDR1 MNHEY and CDR2 SMNVEV (reference sequence). The junction had 3 bases not matched to a gene; V was cut back by 8 bases and J by 0 bases. This CDR3 region has 15 residues. The chain's CDR3 is CASHTSGGSYNEQFF. In DNA form, the CDR3 reads TGTGCCAGCCATACTAGCGGGGGCTCCTACAATGAGCAGTTCTTC.

V and J are TRBV6-5 and TRBJ2-7; the D gene is possibly TRBD1 (5 bases). V lost 2 bases, J lost 6 bases, and 20 bases lay in between. This CDR3 is 16 amino acids long. Germline CDR1 reads MNHEY; CDR2 reads SVGAGI. CDR3 nucleotide sequence: TGTGCCAGCAGTTACACGCTGGCAGGGCCGTTGGGCGAGCAGTACTTC. Its translation: CASSYTLAGPLGEQYF.

This chain joins TRBV28 and TRBJ1-1, with D tentatively TRBD1 (5 bases). V was cut by 3 bases and J by 0 bases, with 11 bases left in between. Germline CDR1 reads MDHEN; CDR2 reads SYDVKM. The CDR3 runs 15 residues. CDR3 loop: CASSLRDSMNTEAFF. CDR3 nucleotide sequence: TGTGCCAGCAGTTTGCGCGACAGCATGAACACTGAAGCTTTCTTT.

The chain has TRBV5-6 and TRBJ1-1, with 8 nucleotides matching TRBD1. The germline V gene has CDR1 SGHDT and CDR2 YYEEEE. There are 15 residues in the CDR3. With 0 bases clipped from V and 10 bases from J, the junction kept 11 bases outside the gene matches. The DNA of the CDR3 is TGTGCCAGCAGCTTGGGCTCTAGGACAGGGAAGACAGCTTTCTTT. It yields the protein CASSLGSRTGKTAFF.

The chain couples TRBV29-1 to TRBJ2-1; 9 nucleotides match TRBD2. CDR3 size: 17 residues. After removal of 4 bases from V and 4 bases from J, the junction contained 14 bases not matched to a gene. Germline values: CDR1 SQVTM, CDR2 ANQGSEA. The CDR3 nucleotides are TGCAGCGTTGTCCTATTGACTAGCGGAGCCCCTTACAATGAGCAGTTCTTC. It codes for CSVVLLTSGAPYNEQFF.

V and J are TRBV6-6 and TRBJ2-5; tentative D call: TRBD2 (6 bases). The CDR3 is 16 residues long. V lost 6 bases and J lost 1, with 18 bases in between. In germline, CDR1 is MNHNY, CDR2 SVGAGI (reference sequence). The CDR3 DNA follows: TGTGCCAGCAGAACGGGGGTTTGGGACGGCCAAGAGACCCAGTACTTC. It encodes CASRTGVWDGQETQYF.

The rearrangement joins TRBV5-5 to TRBJ1-2, with D unresolved. CDR3 length equals 13 residues. The germline gives CDR1 SGHKS, CDR2 YYEKEE (reference sequence). The ends were cut back, 3 bases at V and 8 bases at J, with 14 bases in the middle. DNA of the CDR3: TGTGCCAGCAGCTCCGCCGGGAGCCACGGCTACACCTTC. The encoded protein is CASSSAGSHGYTF.

The rearrangement links TRBV10-1 to TRBJ2-1; 12 bases map to TRBD2. The germline CDR1 and CDR2 sequences are WNHNN and SYGVQD (reference sequence). The CDR3 length is 15 residues. Trimming took 6 bases from V and 8 from J; bases not matched to a gene: 8. CDR3 DNA sequence: TGCGCCAGCAGCGCAACTAGCGGGGGGTTCTATGAGCAGTTCTTC. Its translation: CASSATSGGFYEQFF.

The chain joins TRBV2 to TRBJ2-2; D might be TRBD2 (7 bases). This CDR3 contains 15 residues. Trimming cost V 4 bases and J 3 bases, with 12 bases left between them. CDR1 and CDR2 (germline): SNHLY, FYNNEI. DNA for the CDR3: TGTGCCAGCAGTGGTAAAGGGGGGGACACCGGGGAGCTGTTTTTT. This sequence encodes CASSGKGGDTGELFF.

The chain combines TRBV27 with TRBJ1-6, with 7 bases identical to TRBD1. Germline-derived CDR1 and CDR2 are MNHEY and SMNVEV (reference sequence). This CDR3 has 14 amino acids. The junction had 8 bases not matched to a gene; V was cut back by 5 bases and J by 10 bases. CDR3 DNA: TGTGCCAGCAGTCCGGACAGGTCGGGGTCACCCCTCCACTTT. It codes for CASSPDRSGSPLHF.

This chain joins TRBV6-6 and TRBJ2-5, with 11 positions matching TRBD2. Germline assignment: CDR1 MNHNY and CDR2 SVGAGI (reference sequence). V dropped 4 bases and J dropped 3; count of bases not matched to a gene: 4. The CDR3 sequence is 15 residues long. CDR3 coding DNA: TGTGCCAGCAGTTGGGGACTAGCGGCAAAAGAGACCCAGTACTTC. Encoded protein: CASSWGLAAKETQYF.

This clone was seen a few times. J is TRBJ2-3 and V is TRBV4-3; 7 nucleotides align to TRBD2. Germline trimming cut 0 bases from V and 0 bases from J; bases unmatched to any gene: 3. Germline V gene data show CDR1 as LGHNA and CDR2 as YSLEER. The CDR3 runs to 16 residues. CDR3 amino acids: CASSQDGAGSTDTQYF. DNA for the CDR3: TGCGCCAGCAGCCAAGATGGAGCGGGGAGCACAGATACGCAGTATTTT.

This chain connects TRBV4-3 to TRBJ2-1; 10 bases align to TRBD1. This CDR3 region has 18 residues. V shed 0 bases and J 8 bases; nucleotides not matched to a gene: 13. Germline V gives CDR1 LGHNA, CDR2 YSLEER. CDR3 sequence (DNA): TGCGCCAGCAGCCAAGAGTCGAGTAGGGACAGGGGAGGAGATGAGCAGTTCTTC. Translation: CASSQESSRDRGGDEQFF.